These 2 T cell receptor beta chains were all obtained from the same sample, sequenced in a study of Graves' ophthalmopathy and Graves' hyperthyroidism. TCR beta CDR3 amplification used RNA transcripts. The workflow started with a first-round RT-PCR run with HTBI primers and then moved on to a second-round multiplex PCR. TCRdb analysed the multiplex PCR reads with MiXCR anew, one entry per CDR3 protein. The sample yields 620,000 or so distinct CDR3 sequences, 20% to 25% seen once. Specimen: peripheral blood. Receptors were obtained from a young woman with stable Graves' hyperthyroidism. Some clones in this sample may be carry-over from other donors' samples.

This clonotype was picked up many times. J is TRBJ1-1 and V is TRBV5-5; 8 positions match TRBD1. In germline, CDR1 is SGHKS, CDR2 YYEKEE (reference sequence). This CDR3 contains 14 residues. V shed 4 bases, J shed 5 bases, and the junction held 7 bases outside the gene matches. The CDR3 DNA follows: TGTGCCAGCAGCATACAGGGGGTTTGGACTGAAGCTTTCTTT. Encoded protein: CASSIQGVWTEAFF.

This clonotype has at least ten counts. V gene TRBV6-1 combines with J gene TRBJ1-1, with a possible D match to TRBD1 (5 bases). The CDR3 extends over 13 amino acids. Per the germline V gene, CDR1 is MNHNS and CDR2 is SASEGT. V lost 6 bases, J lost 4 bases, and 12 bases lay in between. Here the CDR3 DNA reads TGTGCCAGCAGGAGCGGGGGGTTCACTGAAGCTTTCTTT. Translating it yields CASRSGGFTEAFF.